These 23 T cell receptor beta chains were sequenced from one sample in a study of shared clonotypes between healthy human individuals. Terminally differentiated effector memory CD45RA+ cells were left out of the naive CD8 fraction, which was CD45RO-negative and positively selected for CCR7. Produced via immunoSEQ multiplex PCR; TCRdb's table is partial and in-frame only. The data show more than 2 million clones, about 95% seen once. The material sequenced was naive CD8+ T cells sorted from blood. The receptors were gathered from a man between 18 and 29 years old in good health.

The genes are TRBV7-9 and TRBJ2-5, with a possible D match to TRBD1 (5 bases). The CDR3 runs to 13 residues. V lost 4 bases and J 4 bases, leaving 10 bases between the germline ends. Per the germline V gene, CDR1 is SEHNR and CDR2 is FQNEAQ (reference sequence). The CDR3 sequence: CASSSGHLETQYF. CDR3 coding DNA: TGTGCCAGCAGCTCTGGACATTTAGAGACCCAGTACTTC.

This clone is a singleton in its sample. This chain links TRBV15 with TRBJ1-2; 7 bases map to TRBD1. The CDR3 has 16 amino acids. V gave up 0 bases and J gave up 0 bases; unmatched junction bases: 4. Germline CDR1 reads LNHNV; CDR2 reads YYDKDF (reference sequence). The CDR3 loop is CATSRDSTGANYGYTF. In DNA, the CDR3 is TGTGCCACCAGCAGAGATAGCACAGGGGCTAACTATGGCTACACCTTC. Looking up the rest from reference TRBV15 and TRBJ1-2 gives the full variable domain: DAMVIQNPRYQVTQFGKPVTLSCSQTLNHNVMYWYQQKSSQAPKLLFHYYDKDFNNEADTPDNFQSRRPNTSFCFLDIRSPGLGDTAMYLCATSRDSTGANYGYTFGSGTRLTVV.

As concerns this clone: The same CDR3 arises from other DNA sequences in this sample as well. The chain uses TRBV19 and TRBJ2-3, with 10 bases that match TRBD2. The CDR3 is made up of 13 amino acids. Germline CDR1 is LNHDA and CDR2 is SQIVND (reference sequence). Unmatched junction bases numbered 2, after V lost 11 bases and J lost 0 bases. Here the CDR3 DNA reads TGTGCCTCGGGACTAGCGAGCACAGATACGCAGTATTTT. It is translated as CASGLASTDTQYF.

This clone came up a few times. The chain carries TRBV4-1 and TRBJ1-2, with D possibly matching TRBD1 (5 bases). The CDR3 has 13 residues. Trimming removed 10 bases from V and 4 bases from J, with 16 bases in between. The germline gives CDR1 MGHRA, CDR2 YSYEKL. CDR3 sequence: CATRATETYGYTF. CDR3 DNA sequence: TGCGCCACCCGTGCGACAGAGACCTATGGCTACACCTTC.

V and J are TRBV29-1 and TRBJ2-7; D is unclear. Trimming stripped 4 bases from V and 4 bases from J, with 8 bases between. Germline CDR1 and CDR2: SQVTM and ANQGSEA. This CDR3 region has 11 residues. CDR3: CSVVSVYEQYF. The CDR3 DNA sequence: TGCAGCGTTGTATCCGTTTACGAGCAGTACTTC.

The chain recombines TRBV5-5 with TRBJ2-7; 9 nucleotides align to TRBD2. The CDR3 is 15 residues long. CDR1 and CDR2 (germline): SGHKS, YYEKEE (reference sequence). The V and J ends lost 2 bases and 0 bases, in that order; junction bases with no gene match: 3. In nucleotides, the CDR3 is TGTGCCAGCAGCTTATCTAGCGGGAACTCCTACGAGCAGTACTTC. Residues: CASSLSSGNSYEQYF.

Comment on this clone: Other nucleotide sequences in the sample specify the same CDR3. The chain carries TRBV11-1 and TRBJ2-7; D uncertain. Germline values: CDR1 SGHAT, CDR2 FQDESV (reference sequence). V dropped 3 bases and J dropped 1 base, with 10 bases sitting between them. The CDR3 contains 14 residues. The CDR3 coding sequence is TGTGCCAGCAGCTTGCAAGGCTCTTCCTACGAGCAGTACTTC. Amino acid sequence: CASSLQGSSYEQYF.

This clone was detected only once. This chain links TRBV30 with TRBJ2-7; 9 positions match TRBD2. Germline assignment: CDR1 GTSNPN and CDR2 SVGIG (reference sequence). The CDR3 sequence is 17 residues long. The J segment lost 1 base and the V segment lost 0 bases, leaving 10 bases of the junction unmatched. The DNA of the CDR3 is TGTGCCTGGAGTGTTACACAACACGGACTAGCGTCCTACGAGCAGTACTTC. Its protein is CAWSVTQHGLASYEQYF.

As to this clone: This CDR3 is also generated by other DNA sequences in the sample. The chain couples TRBV4-1 to TRBJ2-7; TRBD2 is a possible D gene (6 bases). Trimming cost V 0 bases and J 2 bases, with 11 bases left between them. Germline V gene lookup returns CDR1 MGHRA and CDR2 YSYEKL. This CDR3 has 15 residues. The CDR3 DNA reads as TGCGCCAGCAGCCAAGAACGCGCGGGACCCTACGAGCAGTACTTC. Translated, it gives CASSQERAGPYEQYF.

This clone occurred once. The chain links TRBV25-1 to TRBJ2-2; 12 bases align to TRBD2. V lost 1 base and J lost 2; bases outside the gene matches: 5. Germline V gene data show CDR1 as MGHDK and CDR2 as SYGVNS. The CDR3 contains 18 residues. The CDR3 DNA follows: TGTGCCAGCAGTGAATGGTCTAGCGGGAGGGTAAACACCGGGGAGCTGTTTTTT. It is translated as CASSEWSSGRVNTGELFF.

V gene TRBV11-1 combines with J gene TRBJ1-1; 7 bases align to TRBD1. Germline V gene lookup returns CDR1 SGHAT and CDR2 FQDESV (reference sequence). V dropped 0 bases and J dropped 2; count of bases not matched to a gene: 6. The CDR3 sequence is 16 residues long. For the CDR3, the DNA is TGTGCCAGCAGCTTAGCTCGGGACAGACCAAACACTGAAGCTTTCTTT. Protein: CASSLARDRPNTEAFF.

DNA of the CDR3: TGTGCCAGCAGCTTGGGTCTGCGGGGCGGCCCCCAAGAGACCCAGTACTTC. Translating gives CASSLGLRGGPQETQYF. The V and J genes are TRBV5-6 and TRBJ2-5; D perhaps matches TRBD2 (6 bases). The ends were cut back, 0 bases at V and 1 base at J, with 16 bases in the middle. There are 17 residues in the CDR3. Germline CDR1 SGHDT, CDR2 YYEEEE.

With regard to this clone: Germline and junction disagree at one end, which may indicate a read error. The chain employs TRBV7-7 and TRBJ1-5; D not resolved. CDR1 is SSHAT, CDR2 FNYEAQ, per germline (reference sequence). The CDR3 is 13 residues long. The CDR3 sequence: CASSLAPGQPQHF. CDR3 sequence (DNA): TGTGCTAGCAGCTTAGCGCCTGGTCAGCCCCAGCATTTT.

On this clone: The sample has other DNA sequences that encode this CDR3 too. This rearrangement joins TRBV18 to TRBJ2-5; D not certain. The length of the CDR3 is 11 residues. Germline loops: CDR1 KGHSH, CDR2 LQKENI. V lost 2 bases to trimming and J lost 5 bases, with 3 bases between them. The CDR3 bases are TGTGCCAGCTCACCAGACGAGACCCAGTACTTC. Its protein is CASSPDETQYF.

The chain is built from TRBV11-2 and TRBJ2-1, with D perhaps TRBD2 (5 bases). The CDR3 sequence is 15 residues long. Germline V gene data show CDR1 as SGHAT and CDR2 as FQNNGV. V lost 8 bases and J lost 7, with 21 bases in between. CDR3 in DNA: TGTGCCAGCGCCAGCGGCGAGACCCGGGGAAATGAGCAGTTCTTC. Its protein product is CASASGETRGNEQFF.

The chain combines TRBV30 with TRBJ2-3; D may match TRBD1 or TRBD2 (5 bases each). V gave up 5 bases and J gave up 5 bases, with 11 bases separating them. The CDR3 runs 12 residues. Germline V lookup: CDR1 GTSNPN, CDR2 SVGIG (reference sequence). The CDR3 DNA follows: TGTGCCTGGGGGGGAAGGAGAGATACGCAGTATTTT. Translated: CAWGGRRDTQYF.

Worth noting for this clone: Other nucleotide sequences from this sample produce the same CDR3. The rearrangement links TRBV4-1 to TRBJ1-1; a possible D gene is TRBD1 (6 bases). This CDR3 spans 15 amino acids. Per the germline V gene, CDR1 is MGHRA and CDR2 is YSYEKL. V lost 1 base and J lost 5, with 14 bases in between. As DNA, the CDR3 is TGCGCCAGCAGCCAAGGTTCAGGGGCTAGGACTGAAGCTTTCTTT. Translation: CASSQGSGARTEAFF.

The chain recombines TRBV6-1 with TRBJ1-2, with D unresolved. The CDR3 is made up of 13 amino acids. The V and J ends lost 2 bases and 3 bases respectively, with 7 bases between them. Germline V lookup: CDR1 MNHNS, CDR2 SASEGT. Written as DNA, the CDR3 is TGTGCCAGCAGTGAATGGGATCACTATGGCTACACCTTC. This sequence encodes CASSEWDHYGYTF.

The rearrangement uses TRBV7-9 and TRBJ2-5; 8 nucleotides align to TRBD1. V shed 2 bases and J 2 bases; nucleotides not matched to a gene: 10. This CDR3 is built from 17 residues. Germline CDR1 SEHNR, CDR2 FQNEAQ (reference sequence). The CDR3 nucleotides read TGTGCCAGCAGCTTACCCATCGGACAGGGAAAACAAGAGACCCAGTACTTC. This translates into CASSLPIGQGKQETQYF.

In its sample, this clone was seen once. The chain is built from TRBV7-9 and TRBJ1-5; TRBD1 matches 10 bases. The CDR3 covers 16 residues. The J segment lost 4 bases and the V segment lost 2 bases, leaving 5 bases of the junction unmatched. Germline V gene data show CDR1 as SEHNR and CDR2 as FQNEAQ (reference sequence). This CDR3 reads CASSLTGQGVNQPQHF. CDR3 coding DNA: TGTGCCAGCAGCTTAACTGGACAGGGGGTTAATCAGCCCCAGCATTTT.

V gene TRBV11-2 combines with J gene TRBJ2-7, with D possibly called TRBD1 or TRBD2 (6 bases each). Looked up from germline, CDR1 is SGHAT and CDR2 is FQNNGV. Trimming took 5 bases from V and 0 from J, leaving 17 bases between them. The CDR3 length is 16 residues. This CDR3 reads CASSRGSSVSSYEQYF. As DNA, the CDR3 is TGTGCCAGCAGCAGGGGGTCTAGCGTTAGCTCCTACGAGCAGTACTTC.

The chain employs TRBV5-1 and TRBJ2-1; TRBD2 matches at 8 bases. CDR3 length: 17 residues. V lost 2 bases and J lost 0; bases outside the gene matches: 7. Germline V gene sequence: CDR1 SGHRS, CDR2 YFSETQ. The CDR3 loop is CASSLVAGSSSYNEQFF. CDR3 DNA: TGCGCCAGCAGCTTAGTAGCGGGGTCGAGCTCCTACAATGAGCAGTTCTTC. The full variable domain, its missing parts supplied by reference TRBV5-1 and TRBJ2-1, is KAGVTQTPRYLIKTRGQQVTLSCSPISGHRSVSWYQQTPGQGLQFLFEYFSETQRNKGNFPGRFSGRQFSNSRSEMNVSTLELGDSALYLCASSLVAGSSSYNEQFFGPGTRLTVL.

The V gene is TRBV30, the J gene TRBJ2-6, with no clear D. The CDR3 spans 14 residues. Trimming shortened V by 3 bases and J by 2 bases, and 8 bases separated the two germline ends. The germline V gene encodes CDR1 GTSNPN and CDR2 SVGIG (reference sequence). This chain's CDR3 is CAWRSFAGANVLTF. Written as DNA, the CDR3 is TGTGCCTGGAGGTCCTTCGCTGGGGCCAACGTCCTGACTTTC.